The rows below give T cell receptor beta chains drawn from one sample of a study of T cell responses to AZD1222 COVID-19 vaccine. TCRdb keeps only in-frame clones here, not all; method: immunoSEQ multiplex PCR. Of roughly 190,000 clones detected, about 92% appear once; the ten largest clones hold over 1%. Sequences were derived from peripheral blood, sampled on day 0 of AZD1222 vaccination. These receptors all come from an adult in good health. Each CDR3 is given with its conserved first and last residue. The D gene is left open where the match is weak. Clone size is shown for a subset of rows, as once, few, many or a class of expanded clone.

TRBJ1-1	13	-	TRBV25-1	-	TGTGCCAGCAGGGAAATTTCAGGGGCTGAAGCTTTCTTT	CASREISGAEAFF
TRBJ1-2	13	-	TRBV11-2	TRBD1	TGTGCCAGCAGCCGACAGGGGATAGATGGCTACACCTTC	CASSRQGIDGYTF
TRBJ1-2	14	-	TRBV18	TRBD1	TGTGCCAGCTCACCGACAGGGGCCGGGGTCGGCTACACCTTC	CASSPTGAGVGYTF
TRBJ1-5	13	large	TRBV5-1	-	TGCGCCAGCAGCCCCGCCGGAGATCAGCCCCAGCATTTT	CASSPAGDQPQHF
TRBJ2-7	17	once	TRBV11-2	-	TGTGCCAGCAGCTTAGCGCCCACAGGGTGGGGCTCCTACGAGCAGTACTTC	CASSLAPTGWGSYEQYF
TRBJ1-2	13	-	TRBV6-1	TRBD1	TGTGCCAGCAGTGAAGACAGGGGCTATGGCTACACCTTC	CASSEDRGYGYTF
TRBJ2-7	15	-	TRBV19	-	TGTGCCACCCTCCCGCCCCCCAGATGTTCCTACGAGCAGTACTTC	CATLPPPRCSYEQYF
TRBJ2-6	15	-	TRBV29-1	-	TGCAGCGTTGAAGATCGGCTTGGTGGGGCCAACGTCCTGACTTTC	CSVEDRLGGANVLTF
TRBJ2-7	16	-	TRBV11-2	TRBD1	TGTGCCAGCAGCCCTAACCCGGGACAGGGCCCCTACGAGCAGTACTTC	CASSPNPGQGPYEQYF
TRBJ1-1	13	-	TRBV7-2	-	TGTGCCAGCAGCGGGCGACGGGGAGCTGAAGCTTTCTTT	CASSGRRGAEAFF